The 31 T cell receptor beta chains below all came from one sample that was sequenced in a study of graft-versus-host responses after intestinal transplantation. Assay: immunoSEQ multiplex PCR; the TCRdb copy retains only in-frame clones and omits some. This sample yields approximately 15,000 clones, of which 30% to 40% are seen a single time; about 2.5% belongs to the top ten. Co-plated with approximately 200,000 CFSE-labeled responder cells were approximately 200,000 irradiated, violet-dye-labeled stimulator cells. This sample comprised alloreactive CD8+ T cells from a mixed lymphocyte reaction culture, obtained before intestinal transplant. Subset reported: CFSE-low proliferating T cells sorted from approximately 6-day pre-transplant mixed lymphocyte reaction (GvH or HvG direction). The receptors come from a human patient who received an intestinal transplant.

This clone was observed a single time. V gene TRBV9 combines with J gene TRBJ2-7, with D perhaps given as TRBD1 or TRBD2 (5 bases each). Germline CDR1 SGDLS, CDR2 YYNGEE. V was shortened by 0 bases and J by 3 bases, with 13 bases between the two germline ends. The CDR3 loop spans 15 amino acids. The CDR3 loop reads CASSVEPGPNYEQYF. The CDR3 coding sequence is TGTGCCAGCAGCGTAGAACCGGGACCAAACTACGAGCAGTACTTC.

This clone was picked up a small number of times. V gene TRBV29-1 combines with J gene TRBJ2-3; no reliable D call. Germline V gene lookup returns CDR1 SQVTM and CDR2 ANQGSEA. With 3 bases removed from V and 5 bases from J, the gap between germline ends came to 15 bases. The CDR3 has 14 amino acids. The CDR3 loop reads CSVELVQPGDTQYF. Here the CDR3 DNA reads TGCAGCGTTGAGTTAGTACAGCCGGGAGATACGCAGTATTTT.

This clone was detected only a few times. CDR3 loop: CASSPLGGNQPQHF. CDR3 DNA sequence: TGTGCCAGCAGTCCCCTCGGGGGCAATCAGCCCCAGCATTTT. V gene TRBV6-5 combines with J gene TRBJ1-5; D gene ambiguous. CDR1 and CDR2 from the germline V gene are MNHEY and SVGAGI. The CDR3 runs to 14 residues. Deletions cut 5 bases from V and 2 bases from J, with 10 bases between.

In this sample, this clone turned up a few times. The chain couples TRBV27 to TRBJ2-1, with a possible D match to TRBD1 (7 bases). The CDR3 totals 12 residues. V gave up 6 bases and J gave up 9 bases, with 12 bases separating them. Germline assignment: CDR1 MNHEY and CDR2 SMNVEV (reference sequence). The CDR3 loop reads CASRPGGTEQFF. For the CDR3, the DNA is TGTGCCAGCAGGCCAGGGGGGACTGAGCAGTTCTTC.

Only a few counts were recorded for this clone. CDR3 in amino acids: CASSLGGFQPRVLGNTEAFF. CDR3 DNA: TGTGCCAGCAGCTTAGGGGGTTTCCAACCTCGGGTTCTAGGAAACACTGAAGCTTTCTTT. V usage is TRBV11-3 and J usage is TRBJ1-1; no reliable D call. There are 20 residues in the CDR3. Germline lookup yields CDR1 SGHNT and CDR2 YENEEA. The V and J ends lost 1 base and 2 bases respectively, with 26 bases between them.

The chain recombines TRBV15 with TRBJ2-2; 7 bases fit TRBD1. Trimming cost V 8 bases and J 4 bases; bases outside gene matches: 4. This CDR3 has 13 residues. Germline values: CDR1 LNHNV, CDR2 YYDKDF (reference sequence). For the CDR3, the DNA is TGTGCCACCTGGGACAGACTCACCGGGGAGCTGTTTTTT. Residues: CATWDRLTGELFF.

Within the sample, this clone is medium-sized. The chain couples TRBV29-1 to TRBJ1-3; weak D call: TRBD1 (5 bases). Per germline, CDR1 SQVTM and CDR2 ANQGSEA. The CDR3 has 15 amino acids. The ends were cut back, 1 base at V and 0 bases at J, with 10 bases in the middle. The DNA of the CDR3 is TGCAGCGTTGAAGGGAGGCAGGGCTCTGGAAACACCATATATTTT. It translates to CSVEGRQGSGNTIYF.

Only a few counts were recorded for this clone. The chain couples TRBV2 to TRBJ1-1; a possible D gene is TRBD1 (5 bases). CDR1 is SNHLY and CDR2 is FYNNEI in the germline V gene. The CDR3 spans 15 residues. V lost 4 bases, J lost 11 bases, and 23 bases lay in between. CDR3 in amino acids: CASSGQGVHLFGAFF. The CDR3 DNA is TGTGCCAGCAGTGGTCAGGGCGTACATTTATTCGGGGCTTTCTTT.

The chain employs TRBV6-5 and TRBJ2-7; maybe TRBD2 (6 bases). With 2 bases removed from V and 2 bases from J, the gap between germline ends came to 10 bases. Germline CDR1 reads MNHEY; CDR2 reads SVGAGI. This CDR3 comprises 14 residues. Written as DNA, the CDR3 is TGTGCCAGCAGTTACGGGGGGACCCCCTACGAGCAGTACTTC. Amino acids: CASSYGGTPYEQYF.

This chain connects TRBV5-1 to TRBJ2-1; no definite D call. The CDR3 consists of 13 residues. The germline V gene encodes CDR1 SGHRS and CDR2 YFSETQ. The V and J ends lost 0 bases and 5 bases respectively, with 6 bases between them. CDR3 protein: CASSLAPNNEQFF. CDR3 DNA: TGCGCCAGCAGCTTGGCCCCGAACAATGAGCAGTTCTTC.

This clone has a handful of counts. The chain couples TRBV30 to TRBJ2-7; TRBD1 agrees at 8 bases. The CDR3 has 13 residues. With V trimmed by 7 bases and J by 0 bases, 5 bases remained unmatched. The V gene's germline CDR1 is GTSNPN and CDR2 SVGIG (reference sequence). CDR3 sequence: CASTGTGSYEQYF. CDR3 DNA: TGTGCCTCCACCGGGACAGGCTCCTACGAGCAGTACTTC. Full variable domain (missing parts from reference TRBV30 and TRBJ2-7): SQTIHQWPATLVQPVGSPLSLECTVEGTSNPNLYWYRQAAGRGLQLLFYSVGIGQISSEVPQNLSASRPQDRQFILSSKKLLLSDSGFYLCASTGTGSYEQYFGPGTRLTVT.

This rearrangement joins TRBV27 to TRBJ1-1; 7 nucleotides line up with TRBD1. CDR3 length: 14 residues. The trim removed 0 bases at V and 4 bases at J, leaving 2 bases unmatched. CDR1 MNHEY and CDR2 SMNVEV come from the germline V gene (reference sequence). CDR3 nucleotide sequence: TGTGCCAGCAGTTTATCGTCAGGGGGCACTGAAGCTTTCTTT. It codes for CASSLSSGGTEAFF.

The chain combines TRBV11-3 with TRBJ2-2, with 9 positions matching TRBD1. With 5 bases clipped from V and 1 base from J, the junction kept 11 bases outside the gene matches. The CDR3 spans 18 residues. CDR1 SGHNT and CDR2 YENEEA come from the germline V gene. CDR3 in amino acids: CASSPGEAGQGNTGELFF. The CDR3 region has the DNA TGTGCCAGCAGCCCAGGAGAGGCGGGACAGGGGAACACCGGGGAGCTGTTTTTT. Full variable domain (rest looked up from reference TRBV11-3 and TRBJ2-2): EAGVVQSPRYKIIEKKQPVAFWCNPISGHNTLYWYLQNLGQGPELLIRYENEEAVDDSQLPKDRFSAERLKGVDSTLKIQPAELGDSAVYLCASSPGEAGQGNTGELFFGEGSRLTVL.

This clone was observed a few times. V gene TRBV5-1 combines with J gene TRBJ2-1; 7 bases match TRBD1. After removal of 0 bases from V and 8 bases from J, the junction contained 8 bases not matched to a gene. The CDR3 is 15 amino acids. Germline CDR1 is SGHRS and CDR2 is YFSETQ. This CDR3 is CASSLGTGASDEQFF. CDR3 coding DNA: TGCGCCAGCAGCTTGGGTACAGGGGCCTCGGATGAGCAGTTCTTC.

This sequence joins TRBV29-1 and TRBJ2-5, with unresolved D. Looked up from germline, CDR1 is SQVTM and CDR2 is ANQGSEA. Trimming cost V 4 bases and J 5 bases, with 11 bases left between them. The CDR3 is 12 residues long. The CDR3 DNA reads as TGCAGCGTTGTGCCAGTTCTCGAGACCCAGTACTTC. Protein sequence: CSVVPVLETQYF.

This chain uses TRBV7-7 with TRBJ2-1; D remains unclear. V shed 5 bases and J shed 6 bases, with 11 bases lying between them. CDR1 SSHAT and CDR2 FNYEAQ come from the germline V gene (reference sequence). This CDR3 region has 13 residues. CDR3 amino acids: CASSRRQGNEQFF. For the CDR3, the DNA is TGTGCCAGCAGCCGCCGACAAGGCAATGAGCAGTTCTTC.

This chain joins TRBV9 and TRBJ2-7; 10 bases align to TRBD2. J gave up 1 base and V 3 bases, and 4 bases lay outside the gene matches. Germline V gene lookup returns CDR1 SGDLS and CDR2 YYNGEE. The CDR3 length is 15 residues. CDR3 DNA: TGTGCCAGCAGCGCCGGACTAGCGGCGTCCTACGAGCAGTACTTC. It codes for CASSAGLAASYEQYF.

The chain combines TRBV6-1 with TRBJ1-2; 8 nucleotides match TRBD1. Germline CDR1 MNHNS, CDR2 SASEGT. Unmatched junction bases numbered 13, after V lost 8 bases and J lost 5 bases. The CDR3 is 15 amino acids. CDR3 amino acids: CASLWEDRVPYGYTF. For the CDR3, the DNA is TGTGCCAGCCTCTGGGAGGACAGGGTACCGTATGGCTACACCTTC.

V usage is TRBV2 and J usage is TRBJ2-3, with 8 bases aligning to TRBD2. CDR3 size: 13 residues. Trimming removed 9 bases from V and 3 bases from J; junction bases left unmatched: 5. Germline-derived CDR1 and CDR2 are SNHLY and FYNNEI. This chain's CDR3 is CARSTSVTDTQYF. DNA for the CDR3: TGTGCCAGATCGACTAGCGTGACAGATACGCAGTATTTT.

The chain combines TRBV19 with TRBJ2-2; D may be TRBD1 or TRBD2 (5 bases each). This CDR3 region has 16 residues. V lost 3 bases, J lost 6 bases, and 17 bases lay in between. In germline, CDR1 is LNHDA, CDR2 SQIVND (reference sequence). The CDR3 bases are TGTGCCAGTAGTATTTCCGGGGCGTCGTTGCCCGGGGAGCTGTTTTTT. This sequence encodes CASSISGASLPGELFF.

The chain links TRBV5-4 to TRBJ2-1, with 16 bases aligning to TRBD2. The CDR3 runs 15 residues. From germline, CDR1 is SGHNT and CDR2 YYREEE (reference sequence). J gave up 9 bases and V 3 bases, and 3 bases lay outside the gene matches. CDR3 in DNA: TGTGCCAGCAGCTGGGGACTAGCGGGGGGGTTTGAGCAGTTCTTC. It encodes CASSWGLAGGFEQFF.

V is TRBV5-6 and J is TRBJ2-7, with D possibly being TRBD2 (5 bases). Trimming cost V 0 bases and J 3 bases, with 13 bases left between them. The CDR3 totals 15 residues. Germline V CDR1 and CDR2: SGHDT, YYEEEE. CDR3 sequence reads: CASSLEGSSLYEQYF. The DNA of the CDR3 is TGTGCCAGCAGCTTGGAAGGGAGTTCCCTCTACGAGCAGTACTTC.

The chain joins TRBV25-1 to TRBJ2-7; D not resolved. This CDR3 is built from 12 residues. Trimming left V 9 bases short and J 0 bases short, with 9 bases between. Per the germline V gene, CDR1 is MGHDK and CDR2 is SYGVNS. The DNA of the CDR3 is TGTGCCAGTGGAATAAGCTCCTACGAGCAGTACTTC. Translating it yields CASGISSYEQYF.

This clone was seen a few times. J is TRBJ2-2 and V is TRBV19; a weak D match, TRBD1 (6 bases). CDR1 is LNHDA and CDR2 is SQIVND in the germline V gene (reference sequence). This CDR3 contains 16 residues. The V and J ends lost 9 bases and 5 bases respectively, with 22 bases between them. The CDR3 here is CASERWGVQGTGELFF. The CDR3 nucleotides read TGTGCCAGCGAACGGTGGGGCGTGCAGGGGACCGGGGAGCTGTTTTTT.

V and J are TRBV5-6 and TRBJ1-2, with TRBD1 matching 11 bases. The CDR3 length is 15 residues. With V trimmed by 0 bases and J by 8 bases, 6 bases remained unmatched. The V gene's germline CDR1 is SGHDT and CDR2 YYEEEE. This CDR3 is CASSLGTGGPRGYTF. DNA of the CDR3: TGTGCCAGCAGCTTGGGGACAGGGGGCCCTCGGGGCTACACCTTC.

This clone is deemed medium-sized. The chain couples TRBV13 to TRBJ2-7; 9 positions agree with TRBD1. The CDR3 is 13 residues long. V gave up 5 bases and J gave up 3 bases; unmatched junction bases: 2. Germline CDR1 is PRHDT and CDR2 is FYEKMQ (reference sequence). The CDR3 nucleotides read TGTGCCAGCAGCCGGGACAGGGTCTACGAGCAGTACTTC. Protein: CASSRDRVYEQYF.

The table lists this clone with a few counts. The CDR3 reads CASSLLAGSGEQFF. CDR3 DNA sequence: TGCGCCAGCAGCTTACTAGCGGGGTCGGGTGAGCAGTTCTTC. The chain has TRBV4-1 and TRBJ2-1, with TRBD2 identical over 10 bases. Germline V gene lookup returns CDR1 MGHRA and CDR2 YSYEKL. V dropped 5 bases and J dropped 9; count of bases not matched to a gene: 7. The CDR3 extends over 14 amino acids.

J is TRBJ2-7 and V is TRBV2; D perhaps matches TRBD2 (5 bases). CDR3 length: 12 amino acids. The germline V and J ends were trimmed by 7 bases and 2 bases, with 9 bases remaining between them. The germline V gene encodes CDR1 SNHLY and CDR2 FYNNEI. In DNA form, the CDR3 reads TGTGCCAGCATGACGGGAACCTACGAGCAGTACTTC. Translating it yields CASMTGTYEQYF.

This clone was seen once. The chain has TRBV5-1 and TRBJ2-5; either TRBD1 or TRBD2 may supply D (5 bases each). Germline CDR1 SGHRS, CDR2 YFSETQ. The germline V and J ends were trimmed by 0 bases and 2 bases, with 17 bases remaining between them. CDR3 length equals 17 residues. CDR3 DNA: TGCGCCAGCAGCTTGGCCGGGGCAGGGTGGGGACAAGAGACCCAGTACTTC. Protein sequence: CASSLAGAGWGQETQYF. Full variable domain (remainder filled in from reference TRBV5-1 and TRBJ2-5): KAGVTQTPRYLIKTRGQQVTLSCSPISGHRSVSWYQQTPGQGLQFLFEYFSETQRNKGNFPGRFSGRQFSNSRSEMNVSTLELGDSALYLCASSLAGAGWGQETQYFGPGTRLLVL.

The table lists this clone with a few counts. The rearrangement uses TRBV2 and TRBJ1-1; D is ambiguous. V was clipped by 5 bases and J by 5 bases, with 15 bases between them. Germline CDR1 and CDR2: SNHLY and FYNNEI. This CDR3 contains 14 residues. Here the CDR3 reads CASSRGDSRTEAFF. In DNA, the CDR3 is TGTGCCAGCAGTCGCGGGGATTCGAGGACTGAAGCTTTCTTT.

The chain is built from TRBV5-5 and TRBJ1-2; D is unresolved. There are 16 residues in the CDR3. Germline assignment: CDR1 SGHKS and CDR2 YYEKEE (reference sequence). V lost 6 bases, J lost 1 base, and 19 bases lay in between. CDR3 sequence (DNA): TGTGCCAGCACCAAATCGGAGGGCGTCTTTAACTATGGCTACACCTTC. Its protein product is CASTKSEGVFNYGYTF. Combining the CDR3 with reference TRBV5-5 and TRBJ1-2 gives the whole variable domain DAGVTQSPTHLIKTRGQQVTLRCSPISGHKSVSWYQQVLGQGPQFIFQYYEKEERGRGNFPDRFSARQFPNYSSELNVNALLLGDSALYLCASTKSEGVFNYGYTFGSGTRLTVV.